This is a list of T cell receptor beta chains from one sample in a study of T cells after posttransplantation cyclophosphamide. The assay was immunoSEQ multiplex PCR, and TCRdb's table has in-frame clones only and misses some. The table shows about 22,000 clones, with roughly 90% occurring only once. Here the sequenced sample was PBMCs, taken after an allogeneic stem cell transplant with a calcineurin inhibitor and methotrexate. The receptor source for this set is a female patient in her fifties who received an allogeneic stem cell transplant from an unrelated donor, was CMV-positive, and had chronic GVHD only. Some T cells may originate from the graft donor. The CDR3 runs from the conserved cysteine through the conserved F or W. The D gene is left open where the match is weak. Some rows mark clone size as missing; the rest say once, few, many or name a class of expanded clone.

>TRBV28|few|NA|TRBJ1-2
TGTGCCAGCGGAAGACTTGGGGGCTACACCTTC
CASGRLGGYTF
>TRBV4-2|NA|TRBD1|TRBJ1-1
TGTGCCAGCAGCCAAGAAACCCGTGGACAGGGGGTGAACACTGAAGCTTTCTTT
CASSQETRGQGVNTEAFF
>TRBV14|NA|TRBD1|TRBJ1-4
TGTGCCAGCAGCCCTACAGGGGTTCTCGGAAAACTGTTTTTT
CASSPTGVLGKLFF
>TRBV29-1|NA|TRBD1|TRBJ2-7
TGCAGCGGCAGGACAGGGTACGAGCAGTACTTC
CSGRTGYEQYF
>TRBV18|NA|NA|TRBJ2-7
TGTGCCAGCTCACCGCCTCCAGTGGTGGACCCAGCGGGACAAGTACACTCCTACGAGCAGTACTTC
CASSPPPVVDPAGQVHSYEQYF
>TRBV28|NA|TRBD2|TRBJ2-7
TGTGCCAGCAGCTTAGCGGGAGGCTTTTGGTACGAGCAGTACTTC
CASSLAGGFWYEQYF
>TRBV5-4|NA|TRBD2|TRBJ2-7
TGTGCCAGCAGCCCGGGGGGTTCTCGGGAGCCGGGCGAGCAGTACTTC
CASSPGGSREPGEQYF
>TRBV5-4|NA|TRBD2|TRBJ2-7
TGTGCCAGCAGTTCACTAGCGGGGGGTGTGGAGCAGTACTTC
CASSSLAGGVEQYF
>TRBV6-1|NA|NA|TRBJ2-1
TGTGCCAGCAGTTCCTTCAATGAGCAGTTCTTC
CASSSFNEQFF
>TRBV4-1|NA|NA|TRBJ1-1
TGCGCCAGCAGCCTTTCTATTGCCGTGAACACTGAAGCTTTCTTT
CASSLSIAVNTEAFF
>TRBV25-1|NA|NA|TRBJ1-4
TGTGCCAGCAGTGAATGGGGGCGTTCAACTAATGAAAAACTGTTTTTT
CASSEWGRSTNEKLFF
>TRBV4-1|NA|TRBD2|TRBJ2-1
TGCGCCAGCAGCCCCCGGGGGGCCTACAATGAGCAGTTCTTC
CASSPRGAYNEQFF
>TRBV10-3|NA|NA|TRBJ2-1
TGTGCCATCAGCGACAGGAACTACAATGAGCAGTTCTTC
CAISDRNYNEQFF
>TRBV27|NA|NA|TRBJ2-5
TGTGCCAGCATTTTCACGCGGGATCAAGAGACCCAGTACTTC
CASIFTRDQETQYF
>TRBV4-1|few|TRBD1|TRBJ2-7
TGCGCCAGCAGCCAGGGCAGAAGGACAGGGGACTACGAGCAGTACTTC
CASSQGRRTGDYEQYF
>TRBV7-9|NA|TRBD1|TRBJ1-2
TGTGCCAGCAGCTTCGACAGGGCCGGCTACACCTTC
CASSFDRAGYTF
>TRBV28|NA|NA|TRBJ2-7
TGTGCCAGCAGCTCCCTACAGCCTTCCTACGAGCAGTACTTC
CASSSLQPSYEQYF
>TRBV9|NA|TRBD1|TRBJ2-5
TGTGCCAGCAGCGTAGCTCCTCCGGGACAGGGATTGGAGACCCAGTACTTC
CASSVAPPGQGLETQYF
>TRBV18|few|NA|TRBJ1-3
TGTGCCAGCTCGGCCTACGGGAGCTCTGGAAACACCATATATTTT
CASSAYGSSGNTIYF
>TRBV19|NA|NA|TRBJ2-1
TGTGCCAGTAGTATTGGCAGAGGGTATGAGCAGTTCTTC
CASSIGRGYEQFF
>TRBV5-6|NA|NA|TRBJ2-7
TGTGCCAGCAGCCTCCGCCGGGGGTCCTACGAGCAGTACTTC
CASSLRRGSYEQYF
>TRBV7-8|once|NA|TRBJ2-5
TGTGCCAGCAGCTTAGTGAGGTGGAAGCGGGAAGAGACCCAGTACTTC
CASSLVRWKREETQYF
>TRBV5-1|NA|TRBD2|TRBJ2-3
TGCGCCAGCAGCTTAGCCAGACTAGCGAACACAGATACGCAGTATTTT
CASSLARLANTDTQYF
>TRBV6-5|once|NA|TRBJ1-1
TGCGCCAGCAGCCGAGACAGAACCACTGAAGCTTTCTTT
CASSRDRTTEAFF
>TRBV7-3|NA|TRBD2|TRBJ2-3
TGTGCCAGCAGGGTGGGACTAGCGGGATGGACAGATACGCAGTATTTT
CASRVGLAGWTDTQYF
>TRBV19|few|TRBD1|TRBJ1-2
TGTGCCAGTAGTTCCGGGACAGGGAACTATGGCTACACCTTC
CASSSGTGNYGYTF
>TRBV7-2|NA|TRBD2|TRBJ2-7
TGTGCCAGCAGCTTAGCGGGGACTAGCGGGGTGTTCTACGAGCAGTACTTC
CASSLAGTSGVFYEQYF
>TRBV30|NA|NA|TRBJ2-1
TGTGCCTGGAGTTACACCGGACAGTATTTTGAGCAGTTCTTC
CAWSYTGQYFEQFF
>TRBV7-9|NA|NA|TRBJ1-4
TGTGCCAGCAGCTTAGCGGGGGCTGGAGAAAAACTGTTTTTT
CASSLAGAGEKLFF
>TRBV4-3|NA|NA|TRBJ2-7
TGCGCCAGCAGCCAAGATCCCCTAGCGACCTACGAGCAGTACTTC
CASSQDPLATYEQYF
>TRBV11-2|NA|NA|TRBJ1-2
TGTGCCAGCACCCCGACCGGGCCAACGGGGAACACCTTC
CASTPTGPTGNTF
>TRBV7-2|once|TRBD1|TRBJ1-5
TGTGCCAGCAGCTTCAGGGGGCGCCGTCAGCCCCAGCATTTT
CASSFRGRRQPQHF
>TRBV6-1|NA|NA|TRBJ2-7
TGTGCCAGCAGGGTTATACAGGGTTCCTACGAGCAGTACTTC
CASRVIQGSYEQYF